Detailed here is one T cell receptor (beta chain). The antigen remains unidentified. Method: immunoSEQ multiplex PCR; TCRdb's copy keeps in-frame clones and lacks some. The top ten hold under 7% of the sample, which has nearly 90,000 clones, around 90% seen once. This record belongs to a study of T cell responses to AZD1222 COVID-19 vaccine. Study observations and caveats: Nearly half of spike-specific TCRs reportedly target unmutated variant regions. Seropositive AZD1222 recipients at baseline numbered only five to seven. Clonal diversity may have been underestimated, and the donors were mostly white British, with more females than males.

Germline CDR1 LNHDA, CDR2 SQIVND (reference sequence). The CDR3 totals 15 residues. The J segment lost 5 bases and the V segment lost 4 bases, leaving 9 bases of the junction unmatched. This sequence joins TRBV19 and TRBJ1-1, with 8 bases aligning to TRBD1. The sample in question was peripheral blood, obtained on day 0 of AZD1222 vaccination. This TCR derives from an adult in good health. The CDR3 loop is CASSTLDRVGTEAFF. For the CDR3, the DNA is TGTGCCAGTAGTACCTTGGACAGGGTAGGGACTGAAGCTTTCTTT.